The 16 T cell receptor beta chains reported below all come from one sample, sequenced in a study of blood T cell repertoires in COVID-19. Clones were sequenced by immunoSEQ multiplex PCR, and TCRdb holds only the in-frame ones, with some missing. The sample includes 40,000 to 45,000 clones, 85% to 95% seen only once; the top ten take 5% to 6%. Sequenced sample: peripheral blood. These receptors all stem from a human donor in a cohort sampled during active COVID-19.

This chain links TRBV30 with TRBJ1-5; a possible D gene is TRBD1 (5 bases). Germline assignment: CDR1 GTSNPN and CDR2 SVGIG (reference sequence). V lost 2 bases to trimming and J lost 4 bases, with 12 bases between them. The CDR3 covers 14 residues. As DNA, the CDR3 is TGTGCCTGGAGTCCCACGGGGGGGAATCAGCCCCAGCATTTT. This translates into CAWSPTGGNQPQHF.

In DNA, the CDR3 is TGCGCCAGCAGCTTAGACACCCAAGAGACCCAGTACTTC. Its translation: CASSLDTQETQYF. The chain carries TRBV5-1 and TRBJ2-5; no clear D. The CDR3 sequence is 13 residues long. CDR1 is SGHRS, CDR2 YFSETQ, per germline. Trimming removed 2 bases at V and 1 base at J, with 6 bases between.

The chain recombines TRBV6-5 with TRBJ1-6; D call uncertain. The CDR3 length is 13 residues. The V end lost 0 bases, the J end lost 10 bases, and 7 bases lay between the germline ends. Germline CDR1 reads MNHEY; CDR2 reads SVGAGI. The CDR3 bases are TGTGCCAGCAGTTACTCGAAGCGATCACCCCTCCACTTT. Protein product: CASSYSKRSPLHF.

CDR3: CASSNRDRRNTGELFF. The DNA of the CDR3 is TGTGCCAGCAGCAACCGGGACAGGAGGAACACCGGGGAGCTGTTTTTT. This chain joins TRBV21-1 and TRBJ2-2; whether TRBD1, the table's D call, matches the DNA was not checked. TRBV21-1 is labeled a pseudogene. The CDR3 consists of 16 residues.

The DNA for the CDR3 is TGCGCCAGCAGCCAAGAGGCTTCGGGGCAGGGGTGGTATGGCTACACCTTC. It yields the protein CASSQEASGQGWYGYTF. The gene calls are TRBV4-1 and TRBJ1-2; D perhaps matches TRBD1 (6 bases). Germline loops: CDR1 MGHRA, CDR2 YSYEKL. This CDR3 has 17 amino acids. V shed 0 bases and J shed 5 bases, with 19 bases lying between them.

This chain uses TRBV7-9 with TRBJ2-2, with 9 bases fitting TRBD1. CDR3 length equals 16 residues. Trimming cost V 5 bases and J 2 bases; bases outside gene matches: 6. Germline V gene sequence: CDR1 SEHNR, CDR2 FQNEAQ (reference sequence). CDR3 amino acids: CASSTGQGYNTGELFF. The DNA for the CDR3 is TGTGCCAGCAGCACGGGACAGGGCTATAACACCGGGGAGCTGTTTTTT. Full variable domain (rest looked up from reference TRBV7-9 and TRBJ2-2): DTGVSQNPRHKITKRGQNVTFRCDPISEHNRLYWYRQTLGQGPEFLTYFQNEAQLEKSRLLSDRFSAERPKGSFSTLEIQRTEQGDSAMYLCASSTGQGYNTGELFFGEGSRLTVL.

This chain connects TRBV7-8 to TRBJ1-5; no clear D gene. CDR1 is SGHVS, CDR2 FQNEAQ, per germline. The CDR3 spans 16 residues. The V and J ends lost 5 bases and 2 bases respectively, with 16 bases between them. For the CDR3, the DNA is TGTGCCAGCAGCCCAAACGAGGGTCACGGCAATCAGCCCCAGCATTTT. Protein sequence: CASSPNEGHGNQPQHF.

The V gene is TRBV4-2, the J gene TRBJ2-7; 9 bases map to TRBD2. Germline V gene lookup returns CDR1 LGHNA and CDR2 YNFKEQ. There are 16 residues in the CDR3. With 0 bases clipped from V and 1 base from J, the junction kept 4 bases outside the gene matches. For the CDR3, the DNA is TGTGCCAGCAGCCAAGAGACTAGCGGAAATTCCTACGAGCAGTACTTC. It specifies CASSQETSGNSYEQYF.

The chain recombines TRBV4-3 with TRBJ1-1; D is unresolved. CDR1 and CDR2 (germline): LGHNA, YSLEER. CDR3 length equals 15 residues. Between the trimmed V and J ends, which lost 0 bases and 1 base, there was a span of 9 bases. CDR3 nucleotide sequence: TGCGCCAGCAGCCAAGATGTGTACTCGAACACTGAAGCTTTCTTT. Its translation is CASSQDVYSNTEAFF.

The CDR3 here is CASSRDFRQGGQPQHF. The CDR3 DNA sequence: TGTGCCAGCAGTCGAGACTTTCGACAGGGCGGTCAGCCCCAGCATTTT. This rearrangement joins TRBV6-6 to TRBJ1-5; 7 bases are a match to TRBD1. V shed 5 bases and J 6 bases; nucleotides not matched to a gene: 13. Germline CDR1 reads MNHNY; CDR2 reads SVGAGI (reference sequence). This CDR3 has 16 residues.

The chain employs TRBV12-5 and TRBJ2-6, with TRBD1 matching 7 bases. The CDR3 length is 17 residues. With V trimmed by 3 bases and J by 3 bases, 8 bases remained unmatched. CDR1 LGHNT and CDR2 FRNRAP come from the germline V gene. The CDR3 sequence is CASGFLQGWVGANVLTF. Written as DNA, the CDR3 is TGTGCTAGTGGTTTCTTACAGGGGTGGGTTGGGGCCAACGTCCTGACTTTC.

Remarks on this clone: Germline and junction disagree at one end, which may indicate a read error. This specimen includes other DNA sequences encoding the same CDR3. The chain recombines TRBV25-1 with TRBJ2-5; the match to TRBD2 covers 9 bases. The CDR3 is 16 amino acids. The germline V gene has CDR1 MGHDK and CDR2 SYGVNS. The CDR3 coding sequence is TGTGCCAGCAGTGAAGGAAAGCGGGGGGCCCAAGAGACTCAGTACTTC. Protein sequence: CASSEGKRGAQETQYF.

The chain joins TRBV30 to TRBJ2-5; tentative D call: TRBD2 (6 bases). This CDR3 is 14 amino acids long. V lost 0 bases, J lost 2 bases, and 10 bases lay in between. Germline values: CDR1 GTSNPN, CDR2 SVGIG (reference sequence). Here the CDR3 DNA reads TGTGCCTGGAGTGTAACCGGGAGACAAGAGACCCAGTACTTC. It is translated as CAWSVTGRQETQYF.

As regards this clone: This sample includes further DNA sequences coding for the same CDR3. In DNA, the CDR3 is TGTGCCAGCTCACCGTCTGACACGCGTGGCTACACCTTC. Amino acids: CASSPSDTRGYTF. The chain has TRBV18 and TRBJ1-2; D call uncertain. CDR3 size: 13 residues. CDR1 is KGHSH and CDR2 is LQKENI in the germline V gene. V was cut by 3 bases and J by 7 bases, with 12 bases left in between.

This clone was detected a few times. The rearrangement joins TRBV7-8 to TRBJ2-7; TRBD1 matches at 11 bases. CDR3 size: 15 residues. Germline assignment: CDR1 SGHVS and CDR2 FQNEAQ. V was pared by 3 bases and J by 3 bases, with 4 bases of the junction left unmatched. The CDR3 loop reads CASSFFGTGGYEQYF. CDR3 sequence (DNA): TGTGCCAGCAGCTTTTTCGGGACAGGGGGCTACGAGCAGTACTTC.

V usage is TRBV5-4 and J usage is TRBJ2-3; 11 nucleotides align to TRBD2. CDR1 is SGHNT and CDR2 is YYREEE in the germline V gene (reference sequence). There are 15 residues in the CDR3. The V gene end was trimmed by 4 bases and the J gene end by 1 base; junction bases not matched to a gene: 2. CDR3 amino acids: CASSQGLAGTDTQYF. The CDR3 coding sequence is TGTGCCAGCAGCCAGGGACTAGCGGGCACAGATACGCAGTATTTT.